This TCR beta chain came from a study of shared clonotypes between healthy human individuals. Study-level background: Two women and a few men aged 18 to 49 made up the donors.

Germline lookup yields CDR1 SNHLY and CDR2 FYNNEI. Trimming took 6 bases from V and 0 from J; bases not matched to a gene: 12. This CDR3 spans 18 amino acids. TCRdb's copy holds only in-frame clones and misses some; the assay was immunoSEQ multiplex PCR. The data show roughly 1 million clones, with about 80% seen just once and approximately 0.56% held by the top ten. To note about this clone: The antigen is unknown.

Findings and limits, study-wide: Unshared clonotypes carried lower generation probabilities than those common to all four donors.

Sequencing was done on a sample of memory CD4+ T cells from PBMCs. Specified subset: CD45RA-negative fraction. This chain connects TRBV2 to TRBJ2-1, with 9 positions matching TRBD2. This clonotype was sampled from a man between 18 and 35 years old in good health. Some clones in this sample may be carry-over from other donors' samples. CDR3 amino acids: CASRRLAGKGNSYNEQFF. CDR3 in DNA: TGTGCCAGCAGGAGGCTAGCGGGGAAGGGGAACTCCTACAATGAGCAGTTCTTC.